Below are 10 T cell receptor beta chains sequenced from a single sample in a study of beta chain features in type 1 diabetes. Findings and limits, study-wide: There was a moderate but significant shortening of TCRB CDR3s in all four CD4+ subsets of Type 1 diabetes patients.

Antigens for these TCRs are unknown. Expressed TCRB transcripts were sequenced because the entire RNA isolate underwent reverse transcription. Generated by immunoSEQ multiplex PCR, the TCRdb table keeps only in-frame clones and is missing some. The sample yields 640,000 or so clones, around 15% seen once. Sequencing was done on a sample of naive CD4+ T cells from blood. These receptors all stem from a man younger than 35 with type 1 diabetes.

The chain recombines TRBV5-1 with TRBJ2-3, with D possibly called TRBD1 or TRBD2 (5 bases each). The germline V gene has CDR1 SGHRS and CDR2 YFSETQ. This CDR3 is built from 16 residues. Trimming removed 4 bases at V and 6 bases at J, with 21 bases between. This chain's CDR3 is CASSLSGTTSADTQYF. The CDR3 DNA reads TGCGCCAGCAGCCTTTCCGGGACCACGAGCGCGGATACGCAGTATTTT.

This clone has just one count. The J gene is TRBJ1-1, the V gene TRBV5-1; D may be TRBD1 (5 bases). The CDR3 has 16 residues. Trimming took 0 bases from V and 3 from J, leaving 15 bases between them. The germline gives CDR1 SGHRS, CDR2 YFSETQ. DNA for the CDR3: TGCGCCAGCAGCTTGGGACAGCCCCTGCTGGACACTGAAGCTTTCTTT. Its protein is CASSLGQPLLDTEAFF.

This clone was picked up a small number of times. V and J are TRBV28 and TRBJ2-7, with D hard to call. The CDR3 sequence is 16 residues long. Germline V lookup: CDR1 MDHEN, CDR2 SYDVKM. V was cut by 5 bases and J by 3 bases, with 20 bases left in between. The CDR3 nucleotides are TGTGCCAGCAGTAGCCTAAAGACGGCGGCCTTCTACGAGCAGTACTTC. This codes for CASSSLKTAAFYEQYF. The full variable domain, its missing parts supplied by reference TRBV28 and TRBJ2-7, is DVKVTQSSRYLVKRTGEKVFLECVQDMDHENMFWYRQDPGLGLRLIYFSYDVKMKEKGDIPEGYSVSREKKERFSLILESASTNQTSMYLCASSSLKTAAFYEQYFGPGTRLTVT.

This clone was seen only a few times. The chain has TRBV19 and TRBJ2-7, with TRBD1 matching 7 bases. The CDR3 runs to 15 residues. V was clipped by 4 bases and J by 5 bases; unmatched bases: 11. Germline assignment: CDR1 LNHDA and CDR2 SQIVND (reference sequence). The DNA for the CDR3 is TGTGCCAGTAGTAGGACGATGACAGGGTACCACGAGCAGTACTTC. Encoded protein: CASSRTMTGYHEQYF. Filled out from reference TRBV19 and TRBJ2-7, the complete variable domain reads DGGITQSPKYLFRKEGQNVTLSCEQNLNHDAMYWYRQDPGQGLRLIYYSQIVNDFQKGDIAEGYSVSREKKESFPLTVTSAQKNPTAFYLCASSRTMTGYHEQYFGPGTRLTVT.

This clone was counted only a few times. This rearrangement joins TRBV29-1 to TRBJ2-3; D possibly uses TRBD1 or TRBD2 (5 bases each). The CDR3 consists of 12 residues. CDR1 and CDR2 (germline): SQVTM, ANQGSEA. Trimming pared 8 bases from V and 6 bases from J, leaving 15 bases between. CDR3 amino acids: CSPRDRKDTQYF. The DNA for the CDR3 is TGCAGCCCCCGGGACCGGAAGGATACGCAGTATTTT.

V usage is TRBV18 and J usage is TRBJ2-5, with unresolved D. Germline V gene lookup returns CDR1 KGHSH and CDR2 LQKENI. The CDR3 runs 15 residues. V dropped 2 bases and J dropped 2 bases, with 12 bases sitting between them. As DNA, the CDR3 is TGTGCCAGCTCACCAAGGACCTCGGTTCAAGAGACCCAGTACTTC. It encodes CASSPRTSVQETQYF.

Only a few counts were recorded for this clone. This rearrangement joins TRBV25-1 to TRBJ2-1; 7 bases are a match to TRBD2. With V trimmed by 2 bases and J by 0 bases, 10 bases remained unmatched. This CDR3 contains 18 residues. CDR1 is MGHDK and CDR2 is SYGVNS in the germline V gene. The CDR3 DNA is TGTGCCAGCAGTGAAAACCTCTGGCGCGGGAGCTCCTACAATGAGCAGTTCTTC. Its protein product is CASSENLWRGSSYNEQFF.

The genes are TRBV6-5 and TRBJ2-7; D is unresolved. Between the trimmed V and J ends, which lost 8 bases and 5 bases, there was a span of 13 bases. The CDR3 contains 12 residues. CDR1 MNHEY and CDR2 SVGAGI come from the germline V gene. CDR3: CASLPHRDEQYF. The DNA for the CDR3 is TGTGCCAGCCTACCTCACCGGGACGAGCAGTACTTC.

This clone was found a few times. The chain uses TRBV25-1 and TRBJ1-4, with 8 positions matching TRBD1. The ends lost 4 bases at V and 4 bases at J; junction bases unmatched: 5. This CDR3 has 15 residues. In germline, CDR1 is MGHDK, CDR2 SYGVNS. DNA of the CDR3: TGTGCCAGCAGTGCCCGGACAGGGTTTAATGAAAAACTGTTTTTT. Translated, it gives CASSARTGFNEKLFF.

This clone came up a few times. The identical CDR3 is also encoded by other nucleotide sequences in the sample. The chain couples TRBV14 to TRBJ1-2; D ambiguous. Germline assignment: CDR1 SGHDN and CDR2 FVKESK. Trimming removed 0 bases from V and 5 bases from J, with 7 bases in between. CDR3 length: 13 residues. The CDR3 region has the DNA TGTGCCAGCAGCCAAGATAGGTTTTATGGCTACACCTTC. Translated: CASSQDRFYGYTF.